This T cell receptor beta chain stems from a study of blood T cell repertoires in COVID-19. Study context: The cDNA or gDNA used as material had been derived from T cells, B-cell-depleted T cells, or PBMCs.

Assay used: immunoSEQ multiplex PCR; TCRdb lists only in-frame clones, some missing. The table records approximately 150,000 clones, approximately 81% of them present only once. The CDR3 consists of 16 residues. V shed 6 bases and J 8 bases; nucleotides not matched to a gene: 10. In germline, CDR1 is MDHEN, CDR2 SYDVKM. The TCR was taken from a human donor in a cohort sampled during active COVID-19. V and J are TRBV28 and TRBJ1-4, with 12 nucleotides matching TRBD1. Sequencing input: peripheral blood. The CDR3 spells CASSRGGQGAKEKLFF. CDR3 bases: TGTGCCAGCAGCCGAGGGGGACAGGGGGCGAAGGAAAAACTGTTTTTT.